This entry describes one T cell receptor beta chain. The CDR3 spans 14 residues. Germline V gene sequence: CDR1 SQVTM, CDR2 ANQGSEA. The V end was cut by 6 bases, the J end by 1 base, with 14 bases between. The repertoire was sequenced with immunoSEQ multiplex PCR; TCRdb's copy has only in-frame clones and lacks some. The sample records under 80,000 clones, roughly 78% being singletons. These data are taken from a study of OX40 agonist ivuxolimab in advanced cancers. Across the whole study: Patients were infused with ivuxolimab every 2 weeks at 0.01 to 10 mg/kg.

The sample here was CD4+ or CD8+ T cells sorted from blood, taken in a trial of the OX40 agonist ivuxolimab. The gene calls are TRBV29-1 and TRBJ2-3; possible D gene TRBD2, 6 bases. This clonotype was obtained from an adult with an advanced solid tumor such as melanoma, head and neck, liver or kidney cancer. CDR3 nucleotide sequence: TGCAGCGTAAAGGCCGGGACTGGCACAGATACGCAGTATTTT. It encodes CSVKAGTGTDTQYF.